These 17 T cell receptor beta chains were all obtained from the same sample, sequenced in a study of blood T cells in healthy people across ages (dated by TCRdb to about 2015). Receptor libraries were prepared by 5' RACE. Sequenced on an Illumina HiSeq 2500. A second about 7 to 12 cycle PCR used a sample-barcoded 5' primer and a J-beta primer mix. TCRdb cleaned the public reads at Q25 with fastp, built clones with MiXCR and kept in-frame beta chains. When rows share a CDR3 protein, they turn into one entry using the most common DNA and genes. The sample records 1,100,000 or so distinct CDR3 sequences, more than 35% of which are singletons. Approximately 17% of the sample is in the top ten clones. Material for sequencing was blood. All receptors come from a woman aged 60 to 75 in good health.

For the CDR3, the DNA is TGCAGTGCTGGGAGGGGGCGCGAAAACATTCAGTACTTC. Amino acid sequence: CSAGRGRENIQYF. The rearrangement links TRBV20-1 to TRBJ2-4; D possibly matches TRBD1 or TRBD2 (7 bases each). Trimming pared 5 bases from V and 5 bases from J, leaving 13 bases between. CDR1 is DFQATT, CDR2 SNEGSKA, per germline (reference sequence). The CDR3 extends over 13 amino acids.

This clonotype turned up a few times. The chain combines TRBV14 with TRBJ2-5, with a tentative D call TRBD1 (5 bases). The ends were cut back, 2 bases at V and 1 base at J, with 11 bases in the middle. Germline CDR1 SGHDN, CDR2 FVKESK. This CDR3 has 15 residues. CDR3 coding DNA: TGTGCCAGCAGCCAAATAACAGGTGCCCAAGAGACCCAGTACTTC. Translation: CASSQITGAQETQYF. The variable domain in full, with the rest retrieved from reference TRBV14 and TRBJ2-5, is EAGVTQFPSHSVIEKGQTVTLRCDPISGHDNLYWYRRVMGKEIKFLLHFVKESKQDESGMPNNRFLAERTGGTYSTLKVQPAELEDSGVYFCASSQITGAQETQYFGPGTRLLVL.

The V and J genes are TRBV2 and TRBJ2-7, with a tentative D call TRBD1 (5 bases). Germline CDR1 is SNHLY and CDR2 is FYNNEI. With 4 bases removed from V and 3 bases from J, the gap between germline ends came to 16 bases. The CDR3 has 15 amino acids. CDR3 sequence reads: CASSVSQGSNYEQYF. CDR3 nucleotides: TGTGCCAGCAGTGTATCGCAGGGAAGTAACTACGAGCAGTACTTC.

The gene calls are TRBV6-5 and TRBJ1-2; D gene uncertain. The CDR3 length is 14 residues. CDR1 MNHEY and CDR2 SVGAGI come from the germline V gene. The germline V and J ends were trimmed by 0 bases and 3 bases, with 8 bases remaining between them. This chain's CDR3 is CASSYSPEYYGYTF. CDR3 DNA sequence: TGTGCCAGCAGTTACTCGCCGGAATACTATGGCTACACCTTC.

This clonotype was found a few times. The gene calls are TRBV27 and TRBJ2-3; D could derive from TRBD1 or TRBD2 (5 bases each). V gave up 5 bases and J gave up 5 bases, with 11 bases separating them. Looked up from germline, CDR1 is MNHEY and CDR2 is SMNVEV (reference sequence). The CDR3 runs to 13 residues. In DNA, the CDR3 is TGTGCCAGCAGTGCTCCAGGGAGAGATACGCAGTATTTT. Protein sequence: CASSAPGRDTQYF.

The chain uses TRBV3-1 and TRBJ1-1; 8 positions agree with TRBD1. Germline CDR1 is LGHDT and CDR2 is YNNKEL (reference sequence). The CDR3 is made up of 14 amino acids. After removal of 4 bases from V and 5 bases from J, the junction contained 6 bases not matched to a gene. CDR3 coding DNA: TGTGCCAGCAGCCGACCGGACAGGGTAACTGAAGCTTTCTTT. It yields the protein CASSRPDRVTEAFF. The variable domain in full, with the rest retrieved from reference TRBV3-1 and TRBJ1-1, is DTAVSQTPKYLVTQMGNDKSIKCEQNLGHDTMYWYKQDSKKFLKIMFSYNNKELIINETVPNRFSPKSPDKAHLNLHINSLELGDSAVYFCASSRPDRVTEAFFGQGTRLTVV.

Of note for this clonotype: The CDR3 does not end in the conserved phenylalanine or tryptophan, so this is likely a read error. V and J are TRBV7-6 and TRBJ2-5, with D hard to call. From germline, CDR1 is SGHVS and CDR2 FNYEAQ. V was shortened by 4 bases and J by 5 bases, with 20 bases between the two germline ends. This CDR3 comprises 16 residues. CDR3 protein: CASSSDGDPRQETQYV. CDR3 DNA sequence: TGTGCCAGCAGCTCGGACGGAGATCCTCGCCAGGAGACCCAGTACGTC.

The rearrangement uses TRBV5-1 and TRBJ2-1, with D unclear. Trimming pared 2 bases from V and 15 bases from J, leaving 15 bases between. CDR1 is SGHRS, CDR2 YFSETQ, per germline. The CDR3 is made up of 12 amino acids. CDR3 in amino acids: CASSFSSQDLFF. Written as DNA, the CDR3 is TGCGCCAGCAGCTTTTCGTCCCAGGATCTGTTCTTC.

V is TRBV6-5 and J is TRBJ2-7; 12 nucleotides agree with TRBD1. Trimming took 5 bases from V and 4 from J; bases not matched to a gene: 6. Germline CDR1 reads MNHEY; CDR2 reads SVGAGI. The CDR3 is 15 residues long. CDR3 DNA sequence: TGTGCCAGCAGTACTGGGGACAGGGGGCATTACGAGCAGTACTTC. Residues: CASSTGDRGHYEQYF.

The V and J genes are TRBV21-1 and TRBJ2-1. TRBV21-1 is recorded as a pseudogene. CDR3 size: 15 residues. The CDR3 coding sequence is TGTGCCAGCAGCTGTAACTTAGAGGCCCACAATGAGCAGTTCTTC. Translated: CASSCNLEAHNEQFF.

This clonotype was detected only a few times. This CDR3 reads CASSLELGGGATYEQYF. CDR3 DNA: TGTGCCAGCAGCTTAGAGTTGGGAGGGGGCGCAACTTACGAGCAGTACTTC. The rearrangement uses TRBV13 and TRBJ2-7; D tentatively reads TRBD1 or TRBD2 (7 bases each). The germline V and J ends were trimmed by 1 base and 4 bases, with 20 bases remaining between them. The CDR3 has 17 amino acids. The germline V gene encodes CDR1 PRHDT and CDR2 FYEKMQ (reference sequence).

This chain links TRBV27 with TRBJ2-1, with D possibly TRBD1 on 6 matching bases. The CDR3 covers 16 residues. The V gene's germline CDR1 is MNHEY and CDR2 SMNVEV (reference sequence). The germline V and J ends were trimmed by 6 bases and 7 bases, with 22 bases remaining between them. The CDR3 coding sequence is TGTGCCAGCAGCCGGAAGGGGAGTAACAGGGTAAATGAGCAGTTCTTC. Translated: CASSRKGSNRVNEQFF.

The CDR3 here is CASSDTGVTVSSTDTQYF. For the CDR3, the DNA is TGTGCCAGCAGTGATACGGGGGTTACGGTATCTAGCACAGATACGCAGTATTTT. This chain joins TRBV25-1 and TRBJ2-3; perhaps TRBD2 as D (6 bases). The length of the CDR3 is 18 residues. Germline lookup yields CDR1 MGHDK and CDR2 SYGVNS. Trimming cost V 3 bases and J 0 bases, with 19 bases left between them. Complete variable domain (other parts from reference TRBV25-1 and TRBJ2-3): EADIYQTPRYLVIGTGKKITLECSQTMGHDKMYWYQQDPGMELHLIHYSYGVNSTEKGDLSSESTVSRIRTEHFPLTLESARPSHTSQYLCASSDTGVTVSSTDTQYFGPGTRLTVL.

This clonotype was counted a single time. The rearrangement joins TRBV29-1 to TRBJ2-7, with TRBD2 matching over 9 bases. Germline V CDR1 and CDR2: SQVTM, ANQGSEA. CDR3 length equals 15 residues. The V gene end was trimmed by 5 bases and the J gene end by 2 bases; junction bases not matched to a gene: 10. In DNA, the CDR3 is TGCAGCGTTCAAAGAGGGCTAGCGGGAACCTACGAGCAGTACTTC. Its protein is CSVQRGLAGTYEQYF.

This clonotype was counted between two and nine times. The chain uses TRBV7-9 and TRBJ2-5; 9 nucleotides align to TRBD1. The closer fit of TRBJ2-7 to the DNA end suggests the J call may be wrong. CDR1 and CDR2 from the germline V gene are SEHNR and FQNEAQ (reference sequence). The CDR3 covers 15 residues. CDR3 residues: CASSLQGAPSYEQYF. CDR3 sequence (DNA): TGTGCCAGCAGCCTACAGGGGGCCCCCAGCTACGAGCAGTACTTC.

This clonotype was recorded at least ten times. CDR3 protein: CGLAGGGVAYNEQFF. The CDR3 DNA reads TGCGGACTAGCGGGAGGGGGGGTTGCCTACAATGAGCAGTTCTTC. This rearrangement joins TRBV29-1 to TRBJ2-1; 15 bases agree with TRBD2. Looked up from germline, CDR1 is SQVTM and CDR2 is ANQGSEA. This CDR3 is 15 amino acids long.

This chain links TRBV29-1 with TRBJ2-3; 7 bases match TRBD2. Germline CDR1 is SQVTM and CDR2 is ANQGSEA. The CDR3 has 14 residues. The J segment lost 0 bases and the V segment lost 6 bases, leaving 6 bases of the junction unmatched. The CDR3 sequence: CSVVGGGSTDTQYF. CDR3 sequence (DNA): TGCAGCGTCGTGGGGGGGGGGAGCACAGATACGCAGTATTTT.